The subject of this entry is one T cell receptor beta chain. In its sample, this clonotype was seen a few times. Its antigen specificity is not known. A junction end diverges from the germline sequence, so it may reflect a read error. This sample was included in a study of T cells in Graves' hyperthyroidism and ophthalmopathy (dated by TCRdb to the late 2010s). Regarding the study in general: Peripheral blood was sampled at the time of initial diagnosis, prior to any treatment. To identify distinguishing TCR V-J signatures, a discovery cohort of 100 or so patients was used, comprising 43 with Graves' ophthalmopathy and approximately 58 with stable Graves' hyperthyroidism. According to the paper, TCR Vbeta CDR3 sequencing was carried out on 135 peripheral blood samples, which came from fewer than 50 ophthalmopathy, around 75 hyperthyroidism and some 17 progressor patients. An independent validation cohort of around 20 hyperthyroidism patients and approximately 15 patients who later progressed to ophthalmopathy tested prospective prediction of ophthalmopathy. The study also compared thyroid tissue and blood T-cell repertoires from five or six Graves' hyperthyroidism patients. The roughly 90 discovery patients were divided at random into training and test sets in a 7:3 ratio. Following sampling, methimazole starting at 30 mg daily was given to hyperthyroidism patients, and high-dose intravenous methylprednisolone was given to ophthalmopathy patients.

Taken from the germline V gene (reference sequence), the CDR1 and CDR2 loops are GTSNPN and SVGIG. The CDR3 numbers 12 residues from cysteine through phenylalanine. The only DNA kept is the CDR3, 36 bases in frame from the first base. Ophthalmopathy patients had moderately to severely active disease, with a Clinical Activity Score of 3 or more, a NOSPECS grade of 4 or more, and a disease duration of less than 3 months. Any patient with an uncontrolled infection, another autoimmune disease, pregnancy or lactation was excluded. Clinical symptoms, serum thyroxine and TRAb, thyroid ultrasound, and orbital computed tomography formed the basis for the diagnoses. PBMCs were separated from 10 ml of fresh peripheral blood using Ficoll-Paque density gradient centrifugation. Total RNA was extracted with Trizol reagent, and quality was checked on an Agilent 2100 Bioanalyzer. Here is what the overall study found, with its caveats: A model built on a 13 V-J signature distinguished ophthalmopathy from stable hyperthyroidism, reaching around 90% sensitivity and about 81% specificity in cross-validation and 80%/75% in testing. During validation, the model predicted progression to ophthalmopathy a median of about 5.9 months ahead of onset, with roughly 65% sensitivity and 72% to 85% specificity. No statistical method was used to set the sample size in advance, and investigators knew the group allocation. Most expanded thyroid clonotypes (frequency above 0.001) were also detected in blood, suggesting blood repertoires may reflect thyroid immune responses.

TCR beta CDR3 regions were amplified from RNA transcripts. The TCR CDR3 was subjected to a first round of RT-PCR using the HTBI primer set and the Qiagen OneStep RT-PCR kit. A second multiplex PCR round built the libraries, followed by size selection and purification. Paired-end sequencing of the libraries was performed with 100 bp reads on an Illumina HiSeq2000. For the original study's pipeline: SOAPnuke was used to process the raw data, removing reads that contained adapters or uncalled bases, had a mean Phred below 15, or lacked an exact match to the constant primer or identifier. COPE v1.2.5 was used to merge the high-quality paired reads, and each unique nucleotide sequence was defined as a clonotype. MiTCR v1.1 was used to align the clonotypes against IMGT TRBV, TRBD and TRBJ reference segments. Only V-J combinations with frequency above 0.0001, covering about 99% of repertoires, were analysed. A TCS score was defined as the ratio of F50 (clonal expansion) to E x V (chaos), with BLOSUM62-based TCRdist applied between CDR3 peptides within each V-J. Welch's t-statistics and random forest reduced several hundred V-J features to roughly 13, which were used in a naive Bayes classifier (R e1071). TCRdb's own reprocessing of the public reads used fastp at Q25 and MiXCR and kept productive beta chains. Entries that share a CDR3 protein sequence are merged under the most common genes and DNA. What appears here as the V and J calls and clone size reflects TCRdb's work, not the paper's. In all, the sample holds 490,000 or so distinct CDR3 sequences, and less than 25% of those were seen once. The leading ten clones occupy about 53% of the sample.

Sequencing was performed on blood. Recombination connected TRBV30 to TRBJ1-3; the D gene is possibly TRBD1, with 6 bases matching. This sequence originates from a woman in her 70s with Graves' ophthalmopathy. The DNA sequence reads TGCGGGACAAGAACTTCTGGAAACACCATATATTTT. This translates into CGTRTSGNTIYF.